Only a few counts were recorded for the clone carrying this T cell receptor beta chain. Each CDR3 protein is one row after TCRdb ran MiXCR on the RT-PCR reads. Here the sample spans 90,000 to 120,000 distinct CDR3 sequences, 35% being singletons. This entry belongs to a study of patients and donors after allogeneic stem cell transplantation. The sample taken for sequencing was blood, either unsorted or a sorted T cell fraction (not recorded which). The origin of this receptor is a human donor who was either an allogeneic HSCT recipient or a stem cell or donor lymphocyte infusion donor (not recorded which). It is not recorded whose cells these are; they may come from a transplant donor.

Here the CDR3 DNA reads TGTGCCAGCAGCTTAGGGGTAACAGCTCAAGCTTTCTTT. Translation gives CASSLGVTAQAFF. This sequence joins TRBV7-2 and TRBJ1-1, with D unresolved. This CDR3 is built from 13 residues. Germline V lookup: CDR1 SGHTA, CDR2 FQGNSA. V lost 1 base and J lost 9, with 12 bases in between.